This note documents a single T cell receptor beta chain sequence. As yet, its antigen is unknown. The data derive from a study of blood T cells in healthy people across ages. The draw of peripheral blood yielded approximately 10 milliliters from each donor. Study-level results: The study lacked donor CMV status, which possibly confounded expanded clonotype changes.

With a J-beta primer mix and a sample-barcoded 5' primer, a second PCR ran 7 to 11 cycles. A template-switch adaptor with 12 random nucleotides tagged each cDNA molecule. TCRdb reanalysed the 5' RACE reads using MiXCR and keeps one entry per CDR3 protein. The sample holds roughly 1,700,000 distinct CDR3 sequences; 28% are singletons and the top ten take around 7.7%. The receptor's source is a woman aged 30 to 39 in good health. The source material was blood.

The CDR3 here is CALRQTPYEQYF. For the CDR3, the DNA is TGTGCCCTCCGACAGACGCCCTACGAGCAGTACTTC. This chain links TRBV30 with TRBJ2-7; possible D gene TRBD1, 5 bases. The CDR3 runs to 12 residues. Germline V gives CDR1 GTSNPN, CDR2 SVGIG (reference sequence). V shed 8 bases and J shed 2 bases, with 13 bases lying between them.